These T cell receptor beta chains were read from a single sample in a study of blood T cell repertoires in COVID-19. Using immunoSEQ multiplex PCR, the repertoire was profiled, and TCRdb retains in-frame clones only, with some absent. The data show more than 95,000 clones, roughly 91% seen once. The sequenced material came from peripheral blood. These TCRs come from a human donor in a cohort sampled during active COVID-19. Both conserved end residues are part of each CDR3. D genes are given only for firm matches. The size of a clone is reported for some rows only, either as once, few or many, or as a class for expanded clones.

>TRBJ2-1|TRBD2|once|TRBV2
CASTKWTSGSNEQFF
TGTGCCAGCACGAAGTGGACTAGCGGGAGCAATGAGCAGTTCTTC
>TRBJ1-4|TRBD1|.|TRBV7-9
CASRGQADEKLFF
TGTGCCAGCAGGGGACAGGCTGATGAAAAACTGTTTTTT
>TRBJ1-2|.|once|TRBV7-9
CASSLSYYGYTF
TGTGCCAGCAGCTTATCCTACTATGGCTACACCTTC
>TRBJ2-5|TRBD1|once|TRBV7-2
CASSLLGQGARETQYF
TGTGCCAGCAGCTTACTAGGACAGGGGGCGCGGGAGACCCAGTACTTC
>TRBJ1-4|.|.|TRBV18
CASSPLAGVLNEKLFF
TGTGCCAGCTCACCCCTGGCAGGGGTCCTTAATGAAAAACTGTTTTTT
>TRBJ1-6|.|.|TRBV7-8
CASRKGQGISPLHF
TGTGCCAGCCGTAAAGGGCAGGGTATTTCACCCCTCCACTTT
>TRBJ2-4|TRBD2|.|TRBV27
CASRQLAGRNIQYF
TGTGCCAGCAGGCAACTAGCGGGGCGTAACATTCAGTACTTC
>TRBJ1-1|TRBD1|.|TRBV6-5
CASSSDRVRAFF
TGTGCCAGCAGCTCAGACAGGGTACGAGCTTTCTTT
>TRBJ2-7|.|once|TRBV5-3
CARSSPIGEQYF
TGTGCCAGAAGCTCTCCCATCGGGGAGCAGTACTTC
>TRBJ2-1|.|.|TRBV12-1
CASSWNSGSFSGQFF
TGTGCCAGCAGCTGGAATAGCGGGAGTTTTAGTGGGCAGTTCTTC
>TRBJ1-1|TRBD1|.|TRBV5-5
CASSRQGRATEAFF
TGTGCCAGCAGCCGACAGGGGAGGGCCACTGAAGCTTTCTTT
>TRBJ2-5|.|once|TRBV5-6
CASSRQPSSEETQYF
TGTGCCAGCAGCCGACAGCCTTCCTCCGAAGAGACCCAGTACTTC
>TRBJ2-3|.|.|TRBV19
CASSVDRPDTQYF
TGTGCCAGTAGTGTAGACAGGCCAGATACGCAGTATTTT
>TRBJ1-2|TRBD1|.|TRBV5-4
CASSLAGQGAYGYTF
TGTGCCAGCAGCTTGGCCGGACAGGGGGCCTATGGCTACACCTTC
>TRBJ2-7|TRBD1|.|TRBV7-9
CASRPDPGTGVYEQYF
TGTGCCAGCAGACCCGACCCAGGGACAGGGGTATACGAGCAGTACTTC
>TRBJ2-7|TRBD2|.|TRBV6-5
CASSRPSGNEYF
TGTGCCAGCAGCCGCCCTAGCGGGAACGAGTACTTC
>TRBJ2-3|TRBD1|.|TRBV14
CASSLHRGTQYF
TGTGCCAGCAGCCTCCACAGGGGAACGCAGTATTTT
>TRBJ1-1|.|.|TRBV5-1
CASSLVTGVSAEAFF
TGCGCCAGCAGCTTGGTGACCGGGGTTAGCGCTGAAGCTTTCTTT
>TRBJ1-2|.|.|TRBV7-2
CASVHREGNGYTF
TGTGCCAGTGTACACAGGGAAGGAAATGGCTACACCTTC
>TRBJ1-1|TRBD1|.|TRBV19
CASSIGQGTNTEAFF
TGTGCCAGTAGTATCGGACAGGGGACGAACACTGAAGCTTTCTTT
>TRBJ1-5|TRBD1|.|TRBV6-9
CASWDRTNQPQHF
TGTGCCAGTTGGGACAGGACAAATCAGCCCCAGCATTTT
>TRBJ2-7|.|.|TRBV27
CASSMKPAYEQYF
TGTGCCAGCAGTATGAAGCCCGCCTACGAGCAGTACTTC
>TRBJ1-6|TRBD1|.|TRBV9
CASSPRTGSNSPLHF
TGTGCCAGCAGCCCCCGGACAGGGTCGAATTCACCCCTCCACTTT
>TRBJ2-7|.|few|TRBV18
CASSPPSSSGREQYF
TGTGCCAGCTCACCACCGTCCTCCTCGGGGAGAGAGCAGTACTTC
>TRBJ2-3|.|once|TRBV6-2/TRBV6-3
CASSYEARAPTDTQYF
TGTGCCAGCAGTTACGAGGCCAGGGCCCCCACAGATACGCAGTATTTT
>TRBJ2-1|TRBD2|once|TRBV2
CASEREQGNEQFF
TGTGCCAGCGAGCGGGAGCAGGGAAATGAGCAGTTCTTC
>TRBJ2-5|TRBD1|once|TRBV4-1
CASSLLTGSQETQYF
TGCGCCAGCAGCCTCCTGACAGGGTCCCAAGAGACCCAGTACTTC
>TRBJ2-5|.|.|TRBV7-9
CASSQRTDRQETQYF
TGTGCCAGCAGCCAACGAACGGACAGACAAGAGACCCAGTACTTC
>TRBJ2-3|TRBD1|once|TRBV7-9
CATSGTGSTDTQYF
TGTGCCACTTCCGGGACAGGAAGCACAGATACGCAGTATTTT
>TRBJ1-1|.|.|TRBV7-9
CASSLAGQRMNTEAFF
TGTGCCAGCAGCTTAGCAGGACAGAGAATGAACACTGAAGCTTTCTTT
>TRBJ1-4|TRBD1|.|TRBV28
CASGYLRQGAEKLFF
TGTGCCAGCGGATATTTACGGCAGGGGGCTGAAAAACTGTTTTTT
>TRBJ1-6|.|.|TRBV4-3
CASSQDLANSPLHF
TGCGCCAGCAGCCAAGATTTGGCCAATTCACCCCTCCACTTT
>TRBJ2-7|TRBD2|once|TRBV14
CASSWTSGRRYEQYF
TGTGCCAGCAGCTGGACTAGCGGGAGAAGGTACGAGCAGTACTTC
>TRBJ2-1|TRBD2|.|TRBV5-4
CASSGGTSGARSSYNEQFF
TGTGCCAGCAGCGGGGGGACTAGCGGGGCCCGAAGCTCCTACAATGAGCAGTTCTTC
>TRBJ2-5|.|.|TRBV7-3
CASSQGAQETQYF
TGTGCCAGCAGCCAAGGGGCCCAAGAGACCCAGTACTTC
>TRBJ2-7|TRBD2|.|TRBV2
CASSLDSGRKYF
TGTGCCAGCAGTCTCGATAGCGGGAGGAAGTACTTC
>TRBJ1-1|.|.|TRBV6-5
CASSYSNRNTEAFF
TGTGCCAGCAGTTACTCGAACAGGAACACTGAAGCTTTCTTT
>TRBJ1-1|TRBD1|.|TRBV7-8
CASSTTGVRSTEAFF
TGTGCCAGCAGCACGACAGGGGTCCGGAGCACTGAAGCTTTCTTT
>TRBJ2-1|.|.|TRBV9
CASSVGPSSYNEQFF
TGTGCCAGCAGCGTAGGCCCCAGCTCCTACAATGAGCAGTTCTTC
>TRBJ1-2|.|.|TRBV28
CASTPYGYYGYTF
TGTGCCAGCACTCCCTACGGGTACTATGGCTACACCTTC
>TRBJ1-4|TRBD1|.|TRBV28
CASSGHRGQGNEKLFF
TGTGCCAGCAGTGGACACCGGGGACAGGGTAATGAAAAACTGTTTTTT
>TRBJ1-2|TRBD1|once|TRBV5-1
CASSLARGLDGYTF
TGCGCCAGCAGCTTGGCCAGGGGGCTGGATGGCTACACCTTC
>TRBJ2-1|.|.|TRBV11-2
CASSLDLGAGLSSYNEQFF
TGTGCCAGCAGCTTAGATCTGGGTGCGGGGCTGAGCTCCTACAATGAGCAGTTCTTC
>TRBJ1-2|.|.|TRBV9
CASSVGGGPYGYTF
TGTGCCAGCAGCGTCGGGGGGGGTCCCTATGGCTACACCTTC